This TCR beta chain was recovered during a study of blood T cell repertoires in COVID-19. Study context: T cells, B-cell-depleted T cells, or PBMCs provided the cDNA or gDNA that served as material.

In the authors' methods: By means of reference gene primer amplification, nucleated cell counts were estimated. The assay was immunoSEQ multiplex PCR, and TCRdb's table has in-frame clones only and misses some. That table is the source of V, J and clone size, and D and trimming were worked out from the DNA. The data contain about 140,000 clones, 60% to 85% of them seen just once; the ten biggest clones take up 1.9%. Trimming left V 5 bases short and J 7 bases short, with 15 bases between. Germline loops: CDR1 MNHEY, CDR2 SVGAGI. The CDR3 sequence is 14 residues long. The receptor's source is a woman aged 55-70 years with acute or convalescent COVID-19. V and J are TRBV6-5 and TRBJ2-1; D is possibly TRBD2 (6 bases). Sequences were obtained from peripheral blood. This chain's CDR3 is CASSTQGLQNEQFF. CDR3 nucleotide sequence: TGTGCCAGCAGTACCCAGGGACTCCAGAATGAGCAGTTCTTC.